These 29 T cell receptor beta chains were sequenced from one sample in a study of tumor and adjacent non-tumor tissue in lung cancer. The template was RNA from unsorted bulk tissue. TCRbeta libraries were built with three rounds of nested PCR, modified from ARM-PCR. MiXCR, applied by TCRdb to the multiplex PCR reads, yields one record per CDR3 protein. The sample contains fewer than 85,000 distinct CDR3 sequences, over 75% of which appear only once. The sequenced material came from lung tumor tissue. These receptors all come from a woman aged 50 to 60 with non-small cell lung cancer.

Concerning this clonotype itself: Given the absence of the conserved phenylalanine or tryptophan at the CDR3 end, a read error is likely. The V gene is TRBV20-1, the J gene TRBJ1-2; D gene uncertain. The CDR3 length is 12 residues. Germline V gives CDR1 DFQATT, CDR2 SNEGSKA (reference sequence). Here the CDR3 reads CRVTGNNYGYTL. The CDR3 DNA follows: TGCAGAGTGACCGGGAATAACTATGGCTACACCCTC.

As concerns this clonotype: One end of the junction varies from germline; a read error may be responsible. V gene TRBV5-1 combines with J gene TRBJ1-2; weak D call: TRBD1 (5 bases). The CDR3 is 17 residues long. CDR1 is SGHRS and CDR2 is YFSETQ in the germline V gene. CDR3 nucleotides: TGCGCCAGCGGCTTAAACCCGGGGCAGCCGTTTGTAACAGGCTACACCTTC. Its translation is CASGLNPGQPFVTGYTF.

J is TRBJ2-7 and V is TRBV11-2, with D maybe TRBD1 (6 bases). Near its end, the DNA agrees better with TRBJ2-1, so the J call may be wrong. Germline CDR1 reads SGHAT; CDR2 reads FQNNGV. This CDR3 contains 13 residues. CDR3 residues: CAGSPRQAYEQFF. CDR3 coding DNA: TGTGCAGGCAGCCCTCGACAGGCCTACGAACAGTTCTTC.

About this clonotype: A read error is likely, as this CDR3 ends without the conserved phenylalanine or tryptophan. This rearrangement joins TRBV4-1 to TRBJ2-7; tentatively, D is TRBD2 (6 bases). The CDR3 totals 17 residues. Trimming stripped 0 bases from V and 7 bases from J, with 22 bases between. Germline values: CDR1 MGHRA, CDR2 YSYEKL. The CDR3 spells CASSQDPRLAPTVEQYS. CDR3 DNA sequence: TGCGCCAGCAGCCAAGATCCGAGGCTAGCGCCCACTGTGGAGCAGTACTCC.

In regard to this clonotype: One junction end does not reproduce the germline sequence, and a read error may be involved. CDR3 in DNA: TGTGCCAGCAGCGTAGACCTCACTAGCAGTCAGCCCCAGCATTTT. Its protein product is CASSVDLTSSQPQHF. The gene calls are TRBV4-2 and TRBJ1-5; no clear D. The CDR3 is made up of 15 amino acids. Looked up from germline, CDR1 is LGHNA and CDR2 is YNFKEQ.

Comments on this clonotype: It may be a read error: a sequence one base away is much more abundant. The rearrangement uses TRBV28 and TRBJ2-6; D gene unclear. Germline-derived CDR1 and CDR2 are MDHEN and SYDVKM. This CDR3 region has 14 residues. V lost 6 bases to trimming and J lost 1 base, with 7 bases between them. CDR3 coding DNA: TGTGCCAGCAGACGACATTCTGGGGCCAACGTCCTGACTTTC. As protein: CASRRHSGANVLTF.

This clonotype was observed a single time. Mismatch with germline at one junction end may stem from a read error. The chain employs TRBV6-6 and TRBJ1-2; TRBD1 matches 7 bases. CDR1 is MNHNY, CDR2 SVGAGI, per germline (reference sequence). The CDR3 runs 17 residues. The CDR3 DNA sequence: TGTGCCAGCAGCTACTCGCTTCAGCCAGGGGGAAACTATGCCTACACCTTC. Translating it yields CASSYSLQPGGNYAYTF.

This clonotype was found once. V usage is TRBV29-1 and J usage is TRBJ1-2, with D possibly TRBD1 on 6 matching bases. Per the germline V gene, CDR1 is SQVTM and CDR2 is ANQGSEA. The CDR3 loop spans 14 amino acids. CDR3 residues: CNVERGATSYGYTF. CDR3 DNA: TGCAATGTTGAACGGGGGGCTACTAGCTATGGCTACACCTTC.

Concerning this clonotype itself: At one of its ends the junction is not consistent with the germline gene, which may arise from a read error. The chain employs TRBV11-2 and TRBJ2-6, with D possibly called TRBD1 or TRBD2 (5 bases each). This CDR3 has 17 amino acids. Germline CDR1 SGHAT, CDR2 FQNNGV. CDR3: CASSFDGGVFGANVLSF. The CDR3 DNA reads TGTGCCAGCAGCTTCGATGGGGGAGTCTTCGGGGCCAACGTCCTGAGTTTC.

For this clonotype: Possible read error: a much larger clone is one base away. The chain combines TRBV11-2 with TRBJ2-3; 9 bases agree with TRBD2. V trimming: 5 bases; J trimming: 7 bases; junction bases outside the gene matches: 22. The germline CDR1 and CDR2 sequences are SGHAT and FQNNGV. CDR3 length: 19 amino acids. CDR3 sequence reads: CASSPRGAGGPSDTYTQYF. In DNA form, the CDR3 reads TGTGCCAGCAGCCCCCGGGGTGCGGGAGGGCCTAGTGATACATATACGCAGTATTTT.

This chain links TRBV29-1 with TRBJ2-7, with 9 bases identical to TRBD2. This CDR3 is 13 amino acids long. Germline lookup yields CDR1 SQVTM and CDR2 ANQGSEA. V was pared by 6 bases and J by 10 bases, with 13 bases of the junction left unmatched. The CDR3 is CSVSGTSLGEQYF. DNA for the CDR3: TGCAGCGTCTCCGGGACTAGCTTGGGCGAACAGTACTTC.

This clonotype was counted once. The junction differs from germline at one of its ends, possibly a read error. V usage is TRBV28 and J usage is TRBJ1-6; D may be TRBD1 (5 bases). The CDR3 length is 13 residues. CDR1 MDHEN and CDR2 SYDVKM come from the germline V gene. CDR3 nucleotide sequence: TGTGCCAACAGATTTAGCAGGACCGGGACCCTCCGCTTT. It codes for CANRFSRTGTLRF.

This clonotype was observed at least ten times. The chain uses TRBV12-3 or TRBV12-4 and TRBJ2-5; tentative D call: TRBD2 (5 bases). The CDR3 runs to 14 residues. Trimming removed 4 bases from V and 5 bases from J, with 14 bases in between. The CDR3 region is CASSWRTDGETQYF. The CDR3 nucleotides read TGTGCCAGCAGTTGGAGGACGGATGGGGAGACCCAGTACTTC.

In the case of this clonotype: One end of the junction fails to match germline, which may point to a read error. V usage is TRBV6-1 and J usage is TRBJ2-3; TRBD2 might be the D (7 bases). Germline assignment: CDR1 MNHNS and CDR2 SASEGT. This CDR3 comprises 16 residues. The CDR3 loop is CVSSETLGGGLDTQYF. The CDR3 DNA is TGTGTCAGCAGTGAGACCTTAGGGGGAGGGCTCGATACGCAGTATTTT.

About this clonotype itself: A junction boundary mismatches the germline segment, possibly from a read error. The chain combines TRBV7-9 with TRBJ2-2, with D maybe TRBD1 (6 bases). This CDR3 comprises 15 residues. Germline loops: CDR1 SEHNR, CDR2 FQNEAQ (reference sequence). DNA of the CDR3: TGTGCCAGCAGCATAGCCGGACAGCTCACCGAGGAGCTGTTTTTT. Encoded protein: CASSIAGQLTEELFF.

The genes are TRBV6-1 and TRBJ1-6; possible D gene TRBD1, 5 bases. Germline CDR1 MNHNS, CDR2 SASEGT. The CDR3 contains 15 residues. Trimming removed 10 bases at V and 8 bases at J, with 21 bases between. CDR3 in DNA: TGTGCCAACAATGAAGGGGTCGTCGGGGATTCACCCCTCCACTTT. It encodes CANNEGVVGDSPLHF.

In regard to this clonotype: This may arise from a read error, as a much more abundant clone is one base away. The J gene is TRBJ2-1, the V gene TRBV10-1; 8 bases are a match to TRBD2. V shed 10 bases and J 7 bases; nucleotides not matched to a gene: 12. Per germline, CDR1 WNHNN and CDR2 SYGVQD (reference sequence). This CDR3 comprises 14 residues. The CDR3: CANNSGGFLNEQFF. The CDR3 bases are TGCGCCAACAATTCGGGAGGGTTCCTAAATGAGCAGTTCTTC.

In regard to this clonotype: The CDR3 does not close with the conserved phenylalanine or tryptophan, likely indicating a read error. This sequence joins TRBV11-2 and TRBJ1-5, with D unresolved. In germline, CDR1 is SGHAT, CDR2 FQNNGV. CDR3 length equals 13 residues. Written as DNA, the CDR3 is TGTGCCAGCAGCCCTTCCCGTAATCAACCCCAGCATTCT. Translating it yields CASSPSRNQPQHS.

Turning to this clonotype: The junction shows a germline mismatch at one end, possibly a read error. V usage is TRBV11-2 and J usage is TRBJ1-2; D not resolved. This CDR3 spans 12 amino acids. CDR1 SGHAT and CDR2 FQNNGV come from the germline V gene. The CDR3 region has the DNA TGTGTCAGCAGCTCAGACTCCTATGGTTTCACCTTC. Translating it yields CVSSSDSYGFTF.

Worth noting for this clonotype: At one end, the junction sequence differs from germline, possibly due to a read error. The V call is TRBV6-6, the J call TRBJ2-3; D is uncertain. The CDR3 is 9 amino acids. Germline CDR1 MNHNY, CDR2 SVGAGI (reference sequence). Here the CDR3 DNA reads TGTGCCAGTGGAGATACGCGGTATTTT. Protein product: CASGDTRYF.

Worth noting for this clonotype: The junction departs from the called germline gene at one end, perhaps through a read error. The gene calls are TRBV20-1 and TRBJ1-5; TRBD1 might be the D (6 bases). This CDR3 is built from 15 residues. Germline V gene lookup returns CDR1 DFQATT and CDR2 SNEGSKA (reference sequence). CDR3 sequence: CSAREAGQWNQPQHF. CDR3 coding DNA: TGCAGTGCTAGAGAAGCCGGACAGTGGAACCAGCCTCAGCATTTT.

Concerning this clonotype itself: One base away lies a much larger clone, so this may be a sequencing read error. The CDR3 bases are TGCAGTGTCACAGGGGCTAATTCACCCCTCCACTTT. Translation gives CSVTGANSPLHF. The chain uses TRBV20-1 and TRBJ1-6; TRBD1 aligns across 7 bases. J was trimmed by 6 bases and V by 7 bases; bases with no gene match: 3. This CDR3 is built from 12 residues. CDR1 and CDR2 (germline): DFQATT, SNEGSKA (reference sequence).

Ten or more counts support this clonotype. Here the CDR3 DNA reads TGCAGTGCCCCGGGACTAGACGGCACAGATACGCAGTATTTT. Translated: CSAPGLDGTDTQYF. The chain recombines TRBV20-1 with TRBJ2-3, with TRBD2 matching over 8 bases. Looked up from germline, CDR1 is DFQATT and CDR2 is SNEGSKA (reference sequence). This CDR3 contains 14 residues. With 6 bases clipped from V and 1 base from J, the junction kept 6 bases outside the gene matches.

This clonotype has ten or more counts. The chain employs TRBV28 and TRBJ2-7; 13 nucleotides match TRBD2. Germline trimming cut 6 bases from V and 0 bases from J; bases unmatched to any gene: 11. The CDR3 is made up of 18 amino acids. Germline CDR1 MDHEN, CDR2 SYDVKM. CDR3 region: CASSNGLAGVGSSYEQYF. The DNA for the CDR3 is TGTGCCAGCAGCAACGGACTAGCGGGAGTAGGGAGCTCCTACGAGCAGTACTTC.

Comment on this clonotype: A read error may account for a junction end that differs from germline. The V call is TRBV6-6, the J call TRBJ2-3; perhaps D is TRBD1 or TRBD2 (5 bases each). There are 15 residues in the CDR3. Germline V lookup: CDR1 MNHNY, CDR2 SVGAGI (reference sequence). For the CDR3, the DNA is TGTGCCAGCAATTACTCGGGGCTAGTAACAGATATGCAGTATTTT. Protein: CASNYSGLVTDMQYF.

Remarks on this clonotype: A much larger clone differs by one base, so this may be a read error. The chain employs TRBV24-1 and TRBJ2-3, with 9 nucleotides matching TRBD2. Germline V gene lookup returns CDR1 KGHDR and CDR2 SFDVKD. The CDR3 has 18 amino acids. V trimming: 4 bases; J trimming: 1 base; junction bases outside the gene matches: 11. The CDR3 region has the DNA TGTGCCACCAGTGACATCGCGGCTAGCGGGGTCGGCACAGATACGCAGTATTTT. Translation gives CATSDIAASGVGTDTQYF.

About this clonotype itself: A junction boundary mismatches the germline segment, possibly from a read error. This chain links TRBV12-3 or TRBV12-4 with TRBJ2-1; 7 bases are a match to TRBD2. CDR3 size: 16 residues. The CDR3 nucleotides read TGTGCCGGCAGTAATGGCCTCCCGGGACTATATAATGAGCAGTTCTTC. This sequence encodes CAGSNGLPGLYNEQFF.

On this clonotype itself: At one of its ends the junction is not consistent with the germline gene, which may arise from a read error. The chain links TRBV9 to TRBJ1-6; TRBD1 aligns across 7 bases. Germline V lookup: CDR1 SGDLS, CDR2 YYNGEE. This CDR3 is 16 amino acids long. CDR3 residues: CVSSPYEDRWDSPLHF. Written as DNA, the CDR3 is TGTGTCAGCAGCCCGTATGAGGACAGGTGGGATTCACCCCTCCACTTT.

This clonotype has a count of ten or more. This sequence joins TRBV4-1 and TRBJ2-2, with D possibly being TRBD1 (6 bases). The CDR3 spans 17 residues. The ends were cut back, 0 bases at V and 4 bases at J, with 15 bases in the middle. Germline-derived CDR1 and CDR2 are MGHRA and YSYEKL. The CDR3 sequence: CASSQDLGGVSTGELFF. The CDR3 region has the DNA TGCGCCAGCAGCCAAGATTTAGGGGGTGTTAGCACCGGGGAGCTGTTTTTT.